This TCR beta chain was found in a study of post-analysis software for immune sequencing data. Points from the study as a whole: Patients with multiple sclerosis recorded significantly lower normalized Chao1 diversity than controls, the study found. Samples from a shared batch, those prepared together, strongly co-clustered by F measure. Roughly five TRBV segments, including TRBV5-6, TRBV5-1 and TRBV20-1, were more frequent in patients than controls.

The CDR3 runs 14 residues. The ends were cut back, 3 bases at V and 4 bases at J, with 11 bases in the middle. The V gene's germline CDR1 is SGHTA and CDR2 FQGNSA. Remarks on this clonotype: Its matching antigen is unknown.

Included in the TCR beta cDNA libraries were unique molecular identifiers. A single record per CDR3 protein comes from TCRdb applying MiXCR to the PCR reads. The profile shows some 800,000 distinct CDR3 sequences, under 60% of them singletons. This TCR was sampled from a girl aged 5-17 years with multiple sclerosis. Sequencing input: blood. The chain links TRBV7-2 to TRBJ2-3; D is possibly TRBD1 (6 bases). The CDR3 sequence: CASSFGQQPDTQYF. The CDR3 coding sequence is TGTGCCAGCAGCTTCGGACAGCAGCCAGATACGCAGTATTTT.